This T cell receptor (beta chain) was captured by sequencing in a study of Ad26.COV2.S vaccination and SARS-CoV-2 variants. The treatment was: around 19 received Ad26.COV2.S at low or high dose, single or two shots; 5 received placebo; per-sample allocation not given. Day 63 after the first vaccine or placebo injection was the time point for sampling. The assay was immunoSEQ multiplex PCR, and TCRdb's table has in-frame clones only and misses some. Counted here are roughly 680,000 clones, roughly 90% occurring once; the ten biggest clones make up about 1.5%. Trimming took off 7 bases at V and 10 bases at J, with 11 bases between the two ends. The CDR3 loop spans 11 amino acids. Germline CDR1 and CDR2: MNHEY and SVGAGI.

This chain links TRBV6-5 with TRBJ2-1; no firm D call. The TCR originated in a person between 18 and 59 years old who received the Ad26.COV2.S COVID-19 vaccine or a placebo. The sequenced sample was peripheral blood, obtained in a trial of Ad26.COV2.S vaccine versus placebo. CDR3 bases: TGTGCCAGCACTGTACAGCCCGAGCAGTTCTTC. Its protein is CASTVQPEQFF.